These 25 T cell receptor beta chains were sequenced from one sample in a study of early T cells in non-severe SARS-CoV-2 infection listed by TCRdb under 2021. Library preparation used 5' RACE. Sequencer: NextSeq 500. TCRdb reprocessed the public reads (quality trimming at Q25 with fastp, clone calling with MiXCR) and kept in-frame beta chains. A single entry per CDR3 protein holds the most common genes and DNA from its merged rows. In all, the sample holds over 50,000 distinct CDR3 sequences, and under 8.5% of those were seen once. About 4.2% of the sample belongs to the ten largest clones. Sequenced material: whole blood. The receptors were gathered from an adult who was a healthcare worker with PCR-confirmed SARS-CoV-2 infection or an uninfected control (not recorded which).

The J gene is TRBJ1-4, the V gene TRBV19; 10 bases match TRBD1. V was pared by 6 bases and J by 3 bases, with 4 bases of the junction left unmatched. CDR1 LNHDA and CDR2 SQIVND come from the germline V gene (reference sequence). The CDR3 has 15 amino acids. As DNA, the CDR3 is TGTGCCAGTAGCCCAGGACAGGGGGCTAATGAAAAACTGTTTTTT. It yields the protein CASSPGQGANEKLFF.

This clonotype was found many times. The chain links TRBV12-3 or TRBV12-4 to TRBJ2-4; 7 bases line up with TRBD2. There are 13 residues in the CDR3. V shed 7 bases, J shed 7 bases, and the junction held 7 bases outside the gene matches. This CDR3 reads CASNNLGGNIQYF. As DNA, the CDR3 is TGTGCCAGCAACAACTTGGGGGGGAACATTCAGTACTTC.

This clonotype was found many times. The chain couples TRBV12-3 or TRBV12-4 to TRBJ2-3; D remains ambiguous. Trimming cost V 2 bases and J 9 bases, with 9 bases left between them. The CDR3 is 12 residues long. This CDR3 is CASSLPPGTQYF. The CDR3 nucleotides read TGTGCCAGCAGTTTACCCCCGGGCACGCAGTATTTT.

This clonotype occurred a few times. This chain connects TRBV27 to TRBJ1-5, with D possibly matching TRBD1 (5 bases). Germline CDR1 reads MNHEY; CDR2 reads SMNVEV (reference sequence). CDR3 length equals 14 residues. The V gene lost 3 bases and the J gene lost 2 bases, with 8 bases spanning the gap. In DNA, the CDR3 is TGTGCCAGCAGTTTGACAGAACGCAATCAGCCCCAGCATTTT. Encoded protein: CASSLTERNQPQHF.

The table lists this clonotype with a few counts. V gene TRBV4-1 combines with J gene TRBJ2-1; TRBD1 matches 7 bases. There are 11 residues in the CDR3. The trim removed 4 bases at V and 9 bases at J, leaving 0 bases unmatched. The V gene's germline CDR1 is MGHRA and CDR2 YSYEKL. This CDR3 is CASSPGGEQFF. The CDR3 DNA reads TGCGCCAGCAGCCCAGGGGGTGAGCAGTTCTTC.

This clonotype has ten or more counts. The chain uses TRBV7-6 and TRBJ2-6; D is uncertain. CDR1 and CDR2 from the germline V gene are SGHVS and FNYEAQ. V was cut by 3 bases and J by 0 bases, with 6 bases left in between. The CDR3 runs to 15 residues. CDR3 DNA: TGTGCCAGCAGCTTTCAGATCTCTGGGGCCAACGTCCTGACTTTC. Translation: CASSFQISGANVLTF.

Many counts were recorded for this clonotype. The genes are TRBV30 and TRBJ1-1; TRBD1 aligns across 7 bases. From germline, CDR1 is GTSNPN and CDR2 SVGIG (reference sequence). The CDR3 contains 16 residues. V lost 0 bases, J lost 3 bases, and 10 bases stayed unmatched. Here the CDR3 reads CAWSVPGQIFYTEAFF. The CDR3 bases are TGTGCCTGGAGTGTACCGGGACAGATTTTTTACACTGAAGCTTTCTTT.

This clonotype was picked up a small number of times. The chain joins TRBV20-1 to TRBJ1-4; the D is unclear. This CDR3 contains 12 residues. The ends were cut back, 2 bases at V and 5 bases at J, with 6 bases in the middle. Per the germline V gene, CDR1 is DFQATT and CDR2 is SNEGSKA (reference sequence). The CDR3 DNA reads as TGCAGTGCTAGAAAGGGAAATGAAAAACTGTTTTTT. This sequence encodes CSARKGNEKLFF.

A single count supports this clonotype. The J gene is TRBJ1-2, the V gene TRBV4-1, with unresolved D. CDR3 length equals 19 residues. Germline V gene lookup returns CDR1 MGHRA and CDR2 YSYEKL. V was clipped by 3 bases and J by 3 bases, with 26 bases between them. DNA of the CDR3: TGCGCCAGCAGCCAGGCGCCGTTCACACTAGCCGCGAGGGACTATGGCTACACCTTC. It codes for CASSQAPFTLAARDYGYTF.

This clonotype was observed a few times. The rearrangement links TRBV11-3 to TRBJ1-1, with D unclear. This CDR3 is built from 13 residues. The germline CDR1 and CDR2 sequences are SGHNT and YENEEA. V lost 5 bases and J lost 0, with 7 bases in between. The CDR3 bases are TGTGCCAGCAGCCTATATATGAACACTGAAGCTTTCTTT. It specifies CASSLYMNTEAFF.

This CDR3 is CASSQGRTETQYF. For the CDR3, the DNA is TGTGCCAGCAGTCAGGGACGGACTGAGACCCAGTACTTC. V gene TRBV28 combines with J gene TRBJ2-5, with D tentatively TRBD1 or TRBD2 (5 bases each). Between the trimmed V and J ends, which lost 5 bases and 5 bases, there was a span of 12 bases. Per germline, CDR1 MDHEN and CDR2 SYDVKM. The CDR3 is 13 residues long.

This clonotype was counted a few times. The chain recombines TRBV29-1 with TRBJ1-1; D is unresolved. V lost 4 bases and J lost 1, with 10 bases in between. The germline CDR1 and CDR2 sequences are SQVTM and ANQGSEA. The CDR3 extends over 13 amino acids. The CDR3 region has the DNA TGCAGCGTTGTTTTGCCGGAGAACACTGAAGCTTTCTTT. Protein sequence: CSVVLPENTEAFF.

The chain employs TRBV3-1 and TRBJ2-1, with D possibly TRBD2 on 6 matching bases. CDR3 length: 16 amino acids. Germline CDR1 is LGHDT and CDR2 is YNNKEL (reference sequence). The V end was cut by 0 bases, the J end by 11 bases, with 20 bases between. The CDR3 reads CASSQDRLRTAGQQFF. CDR3 DNA: TGTGCCAGCAGCCAAGATAGATTGCGTACGGCGGGGCAGCAGTTCTTC.

This chain uses TRBV7-6 with TRBJ1-3; 9 bases map to TRBD1. Germline lookup yields CDR1 SGHVS and CDR2 FNYEAQ. This CDR3 is built from 16 residues. V was clipped by 5 bases and J by 0 bases; unmatched bases: 5. CDR3 in amino acids: CASSKGTGPSGNTIYF. The CDR3 DNA reads TGTGCCAGCAGCAAAGGGACAGGGCCCTCTGGAAACACCATATATTTT.

The table lists this clonotype with a few counts. V is TRBV11-3 and J is TRBJ2-1, with 9 bases fitting TRBD1. This CDR3 has 13 residues. The V and J ends lost 4 bases and 8 bases, in that order; junction bases with no gene match: 3. Looked up from germline, CDR1 is SGHNT and CDR2 is YENEEA. The CDR3 coding sequence is TGTGCCAGCAGCTCTACAGGGGGCGATGAGCAGTTCTTC. Translating gives CASSSTGGDEQFF. Full variable domain (remainder filled in from reference TRBV11-3 and TRBJ2-1): EAGVVQSPRYKIIEKKQPVAFWCNPISGHNTLYWYLQNLGQGPELLIRYENEEAVDDSQLPKDRFSAERLKGVDSTLKIQPAELGDSAVYLCASSSTGGDEQFFGPGTRLTVL.

This clonotype showed up many times. This chain links TRBV20-1 with TRBJ2-7, with D possibly being TRBD2 (6 bases). In germline, CDR1 is DFQATT, CDR2 SNEGSKA (reference sequence). This CDR3 is 15 amino acids long. V lost 3 bases and J lost 2, with 17 bases in between. This CDR3 reads CSASRGYTGAYEQYF. The CDR3 region has the DNA TGCAGTGCTAGCCGAGGATATACGGGAGCCTACGAGCAGTACTTC.

This clonotype came up once. This sequence joins TRBV2 and TRBJ1-1; TRBD1 might be the D (5 bases). CDR3 length equals 15 residues. CDR1 is SNHLY, CDR2 FYNNEI, per germline. Trimming left V 4 bases short and J 0 bases short, with 12 bases between. CDR3 nucleotide sequence: TGTGCCAGCAGTGGTACTGGGGGGTTGAACACTGAAGCTTTCTTT. Residues: CASSGTGGLNTEAFF.

In its sample, this clonotype was seen a few times. This sequence joins TRBV28 and TRBJ2-1; D possibly corresponds to TRBD1 (5 bases). Germline V gene data show CDR1 as MDHEN and CDR2 as SYDVKM. The CDR3 runs to 12 residues. V lost 6 bases and J 8 bases, leaving 11 bases between the germline ends. In DNA form, the CDR3 reads TGTGCCAGCAGGACCCAGGGCTATGAGCAGTTCTTC. Encoded protein: CASRTQGYEQFF.

This clonotype has a count of ten or more. The J gene is TRBJ1-1, the V gene TRBV11-2; D is ambiguous. The germline gives CDR1 SGHAT, CDR2 FQNNGV. The CDR3 has 15 residues. V shed 1 base and J shed 6 bases, with 15 bases lying between them. CDR3 sequence reads: CASSLGRFLRSEAFF. CDR3 DNA sequence: TGTGCCAGCAGCTTAGGAAGGTTCCTCAGGTCTGAAGCTTTCTTT.

The chain employs TRBV27 and TRBJ2-2, with TRBD1 as a possible D gene (5 bases). V lost 3 bases, J lost 7 bases, and 15 bases lay in between. The CDR3 runs 15 residues. Germline V CDR1 and CDR2: MNHEY, SMNVEV (reference sequence). CDR3 sequence reads: CASSLERFGHGELFF. The DNA of the CDR3 is TGTGCCAGCAGTTTGGAACGATTCGGACACGGGGAGCTGTTTTTT.

J is TRBJ2-5 and V is TRBV6-5, with D unclear. The CDR3 loop spans 13 amino acids. Looked up from germline, CDR1 is MNHEY and CDR2 is SVGAGI. V shed 6 bases and J shed 7 bases, with 15 bases lying between them. The CDR3 protein is CASREDGPGTQYF. The CDR3, as DNA: TGTGCCAGCAGAGAGGACGGCCCGGGGACCCAGTACTTC.

This clonotype has a handful of counts. This rearrangement joins TRBV30 to TRBJ1-5, with 9 positions matching TRBD1. V gave up 4 bases and J gave up 5 bases; unmatched junction bases: 3. CDR3 size: 13 residues. Germline V gives CDR1 GTSNPN, CDR2 SVGIG (reference sequence). In DNA form, the CDR3 reads TGTGCCTGGACCCGGGACAGGGATCAGCCCCAGCATTTT. Its protein product is CAWTRDRDQPQHF.

This clonotype was seen more than once but under ten times. The genes are TRBV5-1 and TRBJ2-5; 9 nucleotides line up with TRBD2. Germline CDR1 SGHRS, CDR2 YFSETQ. J lost 7 bases, V lost 2 bases, and 9 bases had no gene match. The CDR3 extends over 15 amino acids. CDR3 DNA: TGCGCCAGCAGCTTTGGGACTAGCACCAAGGGGACCCAGTACTTC. It encodes CASSFGTSTKGTQYF.

This clonotype was seen ten or more times. V usage is TRBV11-2 and J usage is TRBJ2-1; possibly TRBD1 for D (5 bases). CDR1 and CDR2 (germline): SGHAT, FQNNGV. CDR3 size: 12 residues. V was shortened by 2 bases and J by 7 bases, with 6 bases between the two germline ends. CDR3 region: CASSLQGNEQFF. The CDR3 nucleotides read TGTGCCAGCAGCTTACAGGGTAATGAGCAGTTCTTC.

This clonotype has just one count. J is TRBJ1-5 and V is TRBV28; D is unresolved. Trimming stripped 3 bases from V and 6 bases from J, with 6 bases between. CDR1 is MDHEN, CDR2 SYDVKM, per germline. There are 12 residues in the CDR3. This CDR3 is CASSFQRQPQHF. The CDR3 DNA reads TGTGCCAGCAGTTTTCAACGTCAGCCCCAGCATTTT.